The rows below give T cell receptor beta chains drawn from one sample of a study of Graves' ophthalmopathy and Graves' hyperthyroidism. TCRdb passed the multiplex PCR reads through MiXCR, listing each CDR3 protein once. The data show a few hundred thousand distinct CDR3 sequences, with about a sixth seen just once and 2.4% held by the top ten. The sample taken for sequencing was peripheral blood. The source is an adult woman with stable Graves' hyperthyroidism. The CDR3 runs from the conserved cysteine through the conserved F or W.

j_call	v_call	cdr3_aa
TRBJ1-1	TRBV7-2	CASSQQGGTEAFF
TRBJ1-1	TRBV5-1	CASSSGRGGMNTEAFF
TRBJ2-7	TRBV12-3/TRBV12-4	CASSLIAGGPGEQYF
TRBJ2-5	TRBV12-3/TRBV12-4	CASSFLQGTQYF
TRBJ2-5	TRBV15	CATSRVSGGETQYF
TRBJ2-1	TRBV24-1	CATSDRTGGGVVYEQFF
TRBJ1-1	TRBV12-3/TRBV12-4	CASSLGGRGPTEAFF
TRBJ2-2	TRBV19	CASSILRYQNTGELFF
TRBJ1-1	TRBV30	CAWRRDRAGTEAFF
TRBJ2-2	TRBV28	CASTLSGRAPGELFF
TRBJ2-7	TRBV9	CASSVGWAEQYF
TRBJ2-7	TRBV4-1	CASSPKDGFLYEQYF
TRBJ1-6	TRBV7-6	CAGSSEVGSYNSPLHF
TRBJ2-7	TRBV29-1	CSVGDSSYEQYF
TRBJ1-5	TRBV12-3/TRBV12-4	CASSSGQGAPPQHF
TRBJ2-7	TRBV28	CASRRGLGTSGSIYEQYF
TRBJ2-7	TRBV11-1	CASSLVQRETSYEQYF
TRBJ2-7	TRBV3-1	CASSVVDLPSEQYF
TRBJ2-7	TRBV6-1	CASSEVAGPSYEQYF
TRBJ2-2	TRBV29-1	CSVEDRATNTGELFF
TRBJ2-7	TRBV20-1	CSATRDNSYEQYF
TRBJ2-7	TRBV20-1	CSARDMGTYEQYF
TRBJ1-5	TRBV5-8	CASSPGRGQPQHF
TRBJ1-5	TRBV4-1	CASSQDFGNQPQHF
TRBJ2-7	TRBV5-1	CASSSQTSGRNEQYF
TRBJ1-5	TRBV18	CASSPLGYSNQPQHF
TRBJ2-5	TRBV5-1	CASSLSSGETQYF
TRBJ2-5	TRBV28	CVSSLSGTSVKETQYF
TRBJ1-5	TRBV2	CASSARTDNQPQHF